Shown below are 25 T cell receptor beta chains from a single sample sequenced in a study of blood T cell repertoires in COVID-19. Method: immunoSEQ multiplex PCR; TCRdb's copy keeps in-frame clones and lacks some. The sample has roughly 50,000 clones, 80% to 85% seen once. What was sequenced was peripheral blood. Source of these receptors: a man aged 70 or older with acute or convalescent COVID-19.

The chain has TRBV3-1 (or the pseudogene TRBV3-2) and TRBJ2-7, with 9 bases identical to TRBD2. CDR3 length equals 15 residues. J gave up 6 bases and V 2 bases, and 8 bases lay outside the gene matches. Germline V CDR1 and CDR2: LGHDT, YNNKEL (reference sequence). The CDR3 nucleotides read TGTGCCAGCAGCCAATCTGCGGGAGGGCCGGGCGAGCAGTACTTC. Amino acid sequence: CASSQSAGGPGEQYF.

The chain links TRBV6-2 or TRBV6-3 to TRBJ1-1; D is ambiguous. V was cut by 4 bases and J by 4 bases, with 10 bases left in between. The CDR3 is 13 residues long. Per the germline V gene, CDR1 is MNHEY and CDR2 is SVGEGT. CDR3 loop: CASSSWAATEAFF. CDR3 coding DNA: TGTGCCAGCAGTTCGTGGGCAGCCACTGAAGCTTTCTTT.

V usage is TRBV5-6 and J usage is TRBJ1-5, with D tentatively TRBD1 (6 bases). The V and J ends lost 2 bases and 4 bases respectively, with 13 bases between them. The CDR3 contains 15 residues. Germline V gives CDR1 SGHDT, CDR2 YYEEEE. The CDR3 protein is CASSLGGGSNQPQHF. The CDR3 DNA follows: TGTGCCAGCAGCTTAGGGGGAGGGTCAAATCAGCCCCAGCATTTT.

This clone turned up a few times. This rearrangement joins TRBV9 to TRBJ1-3; D is uncertain. With 7 bases removed from V and 1 base from J, the gap between germline ends came to 12 bases. Germline CDR1 and CDR2: SGDLS and YYNGEE. The CDR3 loop spans 14 amino acids. The CDR3 coding sequence is TGTGCCAGCGGCAAAATTATGTCTGGAAACACCATATATTTT. Amino acids: CASGKIMSGNTIYF.

The chain joins TRBV18 to TRBJ1-6; 7 bases line up with TRBD1. Germline V lookup: CDR1 KGHSH, CDR2 LQKENI. The CDR3 loop spans 15 amino acids. With 3 bases clipped from V and 8 bases from J, the junction kept 7 bases outside the gene matches. CDR3 nucleotides: TGTGCCAGCTCACCTTCGACAGGGCTGGATTCACCCCTCCACTTT. This encodes CASSPSTGLDSPLHF.

The chain recombines TRBV5-1 with TRBJ2-2; no firm D call. V lost 0 bases to trimming and J lost 0 bases, with 9 bases between them. This CDR3 contains 16 residues. Germline CDR1 and CDR2: SGHRS and YFSETQ. The CDR3 nucleotides are TGCGCCAGCAGCTTGGAACAGACCGCGAACACCGGGGAGCTGTTTTTT. Translated: CASSLEQTANTGELFF.

The chain is built from TRBV6-2 or TRBV6-3 and TRBJ2-1; 8 bases are a match to TRBD2. Germline lookup yields CDR1 MNHEY and CDR2 SVGEGT. The CDR3 has 15 residues. J gave up 8 bases and V 2 bases, and 8 bases lay outside the gene matches. CDR3 loop: CASSYLAGGSDEQFF. CDR3 nucleotides: TGTGCCAGCAGTTACCTCGCGGGAGGTAGTGATGAGCAGTTCTTC.

The chain joins TRBV19 to TRBJ2-3, with TRBD1 as a possible D gene (6 bases). This CDR3 spans 15 amino acids. Deletions cut 8 bases from V and 0 bases from J, with 15 bases between. Germline V gives CDR1 LNHDA, CDR2 SQIVND (reference sequence). The CDR3 bases are TGTGCCAGTGGGGTGGGGGCCCAAAGCACAGATACGCAGTATTTT. It translates to CASGVGAQSTDTQYF. Full variable domain (missing parts from reference TRBV19 and TRBJ2-3): DGGITQSPKYLFRKEGQNVTLSCEQNLNHDAMYWYRQDPGQGLRLIYYSQIVNDFQKGDIAEGYSVSREKKESFPLTVTSAQKNPTAFYLCASGVGAQSTDTQYFGPGTRLTVL.

The chain couples TRBV25-1 to TRBJ2-5, with D perhaps matching TRBD1 (5 bases). V lost 4 bases and J 5 bases, leaving 11 bases between the germline ends. This CDR3 is built from 13 residues. Germline V gene sequence: CDR1 MGHDK, CDR2 SYGVNS. The CDR3 DNA follows: TGTGCCAGCAGTGGGGCAGGGCTTGAGACCCAGTACTTC. Translation gives CASSGAGLETQYF.

The chain carries TRBV3-1 (or the pseudogene TRBV3-2) and TRBJ2-1; 7 positions agree with TRBD2. V gave up 0 bases and J gave up 15 bases; unmatched junction bases: 5. The CDR3 loop spans 12 amino acids. Germline V CDR1 and CDR2: LGHDT, YNNKEL (reference sequence). The CDR3 protein is CASSQDQRDSFF. CDR3 sequence (DNA): TGTGCCAGCAGCCAAGATCAGCGGGACTCGTTCTTC.

This clone was found once. The chain recombines TRBV6-1 with TRBJ1-4; D gene uncertain. Germline CDR1 reads MNHNS; CDR2 reads SASEGT. V lost 1 base and J lost 11, with 8 bases in between. This CDR3 has 12 residues. CDR3 nucleotide sequence: TGTGCCAGCAGTGAAGTTGCACAGAAACTGTTTTTT. It translates to CASSEVAQKLFF.

A word on this clone: One junction end does not reproduce the germline sequence, and a read error may be involved. The chain uses TRBV12-3 or TRBV12-4 and TRBJ1-4; a possible D gene is TRBD1 (5 bases). The CDR3 loop spans 12 amino acids. This CDR3 is CASSFIRGTITF. The CDR3, as DNA: TGTGCCAGCAGTTTTATTCGGGGGACTATCACCTTT.

The chain has TRBV7-2 and TRBJ1-2, with 7 bases lining up with TRBD1. CDR1 is SGHTA and CDR2 is FQGNSA in the germline V gene. V was pared by 5 bases and J by 6 bases, with 6 bases of the junction left unmatched. CDR3 length: 13 amino acids. CDR3 protein: CASSPQGTDGYTF. As DNA, the CDR3 is TGTGCCAGCAGCCCACAGGGGACTGATGGCTACACCTTC.

This clone was found once. The genes are TRBV28 and TRBJ2-7; D possibly corresponds to TRBD1 (5 bases). This CDR3 has 12 amino acids. V lost 5 bases and J lost 6, with 11 bases in between. Germline lookup yields CDR1 MDHEN and CDR2 SYDVKM. The CDR3 here is CASSQGWGEQYF. The CDR3 nucleotides read TGTGCCAGCAGTCAGGGCTGGGGCGAGCAGTACTTC.

The chain combines TRBV27 with TRBJ2-2, with 12 bases lining up with TRBD2. V shed 3 bases and J 0 bases; nucleotides not matched to a gene: 5. Germline assignment: CDR1 MNHEY and CDR2 SMNVEV (reference sequence). This CDR3 comprises 18 residues. CDR3 coding DNA: TGTGCCAGCAGTTTTGAGGGACTAGCGGGTTCGAACACCGGGGAGCTGTTTTTT. The encoded protein is CASSFEGLAGSNTGELFF.

The chain combines TRBV14 with TRBJ1-4; no firm D call. This CDR3 spans 16 amino acids. Between the trimmed V and J ends, which lost 4 bases and 3 bases, there was a span of 15 bases. CDR1 and CDR2 from the germline V gene are SGHDN and FVKESK. CDR3 bases: TGTGCCAGCAGCCCGCTTACCGACACGGCTAATGAAAAACTGTTTTTT. As protein: CASSPLTDTANEKLFF.

The V gene is TRBV19, the J gene TRBJ2-1; TRBD2 aligns across 8 bases. J was trimmed by 0 bases and V by 7 bases; bases with no gene match: 5. This CDR3 is 15 amino acids long. In germline, CDR1 is LNHDA, CDR2 SQIVND (reference sequence). CDR3 loop: CASTQAGGSYNEQFF. CDR3 coding DNA: TGTGCCAGTACGCAGGCGGGAGGCTCCTACAATGAGCAGTTCTTC.

V and J are TRBV28 and TRBJ2-7, with 12 bases lining up with TRBD1. The CDR3 has 17 amino acids. V lost 6 bases, J lost 0 bases, and 9 bases stayed unmatched. CDR1 and CDR2 from the germline V gene are MDHEN and SYDVKM. CDR3 nucleotide sequence: TGTGCCAGCAGGGGGGACAGGGGGCCGAAAAGCTCCTACGAGCAGTACTTC. Its protein product is CASRGDRGPKSSYEQYF.

The chain combines TRBV5-5 with TRBJ2-1, with TRBD2 matching 9 bases. The junction had 6 bases not matched to a gene; V was cut back by 1 base and J by 7 bases. CDR1 is SGHKS and CDR2 is YYEKEE in the germline V gene (reference sequence). The CDR3 is 15 residues long. The CDR3 spells CASSLLAGMGNEQFF. As DNA, the CDR3 is TGTGCCAGCAGCTTGCTAGCGGGAATGGGGAATGAGCAGTTCTTC.

This chain uses TRBV11-2 with TRBJ1-1; tentatively, D is TRBD1 (6 bases). Per germline, CDR1 SGHAT and CDR2 FQNNGV. CDR3 length equals 15 residues. V lost 1 base and J 4 bases, leaving 13 bases between the germline ends. The CDR3 here is CASSLVSTGPTEAFF. CDR3 DNA: TGTGCCAGCAGCTTAGTGTCGACAGGCCCCACTGAAGCTTTCTTT.

V usage is TRBV9 and J usage is TRBJ1-2, with D unclear. The V and J ends lost 1 base and 8 bases respectively, with 12 bases between them. The CDR3 covers 13 residues. Germline V gene data show CDR1 as SGDLS and CDR2 as YYNGEE. DNA of the CDR3: TGTGCCAGCAGCGTAAATTTCGGGGTAGGCTACACCTTC. This sequence encodes CASSVNFGVGYTF. Based on the CDR3 plus reference TRBV9 and TRBJ1-2, the full variable domain is DSGVTQTPKHLITATGQRVTLRCSPRSGDLSVYWYQQSLDQGLQFLIQYYNGEERAKGNILERFSAQQFPDLHSELNLSSLELGDSALYFCASSVNFGVGYTFGSGTRLTVV.

This chain uses TRBV4-3 with TRBJ2-2, with 13 bases matching TRBD2. This CDR3 spans 18 amino acids. From germline, CDR1 is LGHNA and CDR2 YSLEER. V gave up 1 base and J gave up 4 bases; unmatched junction bases: 6. CDR3 nucleotide sequence: TGCGCCAGCAGCCAAGGTGCGGGACTAGCGGGACTCACCGGGGAGCTGTTTTTT. Translation gives CASSQGAGLAGLTGELFF.

In this sample, this clone turned up a few times. The rearrangement links TRBV4-1 to TRBJ1-4, with a possible D match to TRBD1 (5 bases). The CDR3 loop spans 15 amino acids. V shed 1 base and J shed 10 bases, with 16 bases lying between them. Germline loops: CDR1 MGHRA, CDR2 YSYEKL. The CDR3 DNA follows: TGCGCCAGCAGCCAAGGGCAGGGTTTATGGGGAAAACTGTTTTTT. As protein: CASSQGQGLWGKLFF.

This sequence joins TRBV30 and TRBJ2-7; D might be TRBD2 (5 bases). V lost 8 bases to trimming and J lost 11 bases, with 16 bases between them. The CDR3 consists of 10 residues. Germline values: CDR1 GTSNPN, CDR2 SVGIG (reference sequence). The CDR3 loop is CALQGSTKYF. DNA of the CDR3: TGTGCCCTCCAAGGGAGTACTAAGTACTTC. Based on the CDR3 plus reference TRBV30 and TRBJ2-7, the full variable domain is SQTIHQWPATLVQPVGSPLSLECTVEGTSNPNLYWYRQAAGRGLQLLFYSVGIGQISSEVPQNLSASRPQDRQFILSSKKLLLSDSGFYLCALQGSTKYFGPGTRLTVT.

This clone was detected a few times. The chain joins TRBV27 to TRBJ2-7; TRBD1 is a possible D gene (6 bases). V gave up 3 bases and J gave up 5 bases, with 17 bases separating them. This CDR3 has 15 amino acids. Looked up from germline, CDR1 is MNHEY and CDR2 is SMNVEV (reference sequence). The CDR3 bases are TGTGCCAGCAGTTTTTTCAGGGGCGCTGGCCACGAGCAGTACTTC. This sequence encodes CASSFFRGAGHEQYF.